This T cell receptor beta chain was found in a study of beta chain features in type 1 diabetes. Study-wide points: TCRB CDR3s from Type 1 diabetes patients were moderately but significantly shorter in all four CD4+ subsets.

Germline CDR1 reads GTSNPN; CDR2 reads SVGIG (reference sequence). The CDR3 is made up of 10 amino acids. Between the trimmed V and J ends, which lost 8 bases and 7 bases, there was a span of 8 bases. A single heparinised blood sample, averaging about 120 mL, was obtained per donor. CD4+ cells of the naive, central memory, regulatory and stem cell-like memory types were sorted via CD45RO/CCR7/CD25/CD127/CD95/CD27. Purity of each sorted population was above 95%. This clone occurred a few times. Its antigen is still unknown. As every portion of the isolated RNA was reverse transcribed, the sequencing read expressed TCRB transcripts. This table comes from immunoSEQ multiplex PCR, and its TCRdb copy is limited to in-frame clones, with some not included. The sample lists approximately 26,000 clones, 65% seen once, with about 2.2% in the top ten.

The sequencing input was Tregs from blood. This TCR was sampled from a woman aged 25 to 39 with type 1 diabetes. J is TRBJ1-4 and V is TRBV30, with D unresolved. CDR3 nucleotide sequence: TGTGCCATCGGTGGTGAAAAACTGTTTTTT. It is translated as CAIGGEKLFF.